Reported below is one T cell receptor beta chain. No antigen is known for it. Arm-PCR with iRepertoire HTBI primers amplified the CDR3 regions for these TCR beta libraries. TCRdb ran MiXCR on the multiplex PCR reads and lists one entry per CDR3 protein. The sample contains approximately 390,000 distinct CDR3 sequences, under 20% of which appear only once. The V and J ends lost 0 bases and 6 bases respectively, with 14 bases between them. This CDR3 comprises 16 residues. The germline V gene has CDR1 LNHNV and CDR2 YYDKDF (reference sequence). Time point meaning: newly diagnosed GD, antithyroid drugs for less than 3 months. PBMCs were the source of the RNA used for TCR sequencing. Those enrolled as patients came out of an endocrinology department in Xi'an, China. The data belong to a study of regulatory T cells in long-lasting Graves disease. General study points: The study examined only peripheral blood, not thyroid tissue. Persistent disease preferred TRBV28, TRBJ1-2 and TRBJ2-5; new disease, TRBV20-1 and TRBJ2-1.

This same sample was also taken into another study, of T cells in Graves' hyperthyroidism and ophthalmopathy.

V and J are TRBV15 and TRBJ1-4; no clear D. This TCR was recovered from a woman aged 18 to 35 with Graves disease. The sequencing here drew on peripheral blood mononuclear cells (PBMCs), taken at new diagnosis, from a patient treated with antithyroid drugs. The CDR3 is CATSRDTARLDEKLFF. CDR3 coding DNA: TGTGCCACCAGCAGAGATACCGCAAGGTTGGATGAAAAACTGTTTTTT.